These 20 T cell receptor beta chains were all obtained from the same sample, sequenced in a study of T-cell reconstitution after alpha-beta-depleted transplantation in children. A TCRbeta library incorporating unique molecular identifiers was prepared. TCRdb independently ran MiXCR on the PCR reads; one entry per CDR3 protein. The sample lists about 980,000 distinct CDR3 sequences, about 29% occurring once. This material consisted of PBMCs, mostly from graft donor cells, taken 360 days after TCRalphabeta/CD19-depleted stem cell transplant. These TCRs come from a boy under two years old who had a stem cell transplant for SCID, so the T cells may come from the graft donor.

This clonotype was picked up a small number of times. The chain recombines TRBV6-2 or TRBV6-3 with TRBJ2-3; the match to TRBD2 covers 7 bases. V dropped 4 bases and J dropped 2; count of bases not matched to a gene: 3. The CDR3 has 14 amino acids. CDR1 is MNHEY, CDR2 SVGEGT, per germline. The CDR3 reads CASSSGDYTDTQYF. CDR3 nucleotides: TGTGCCAGCAGTTCCGGGGACTACACAGATACGCAGTATTTT.

The chain couples TRBV27 to TRBJ1-4; D perhaps matches TRBD1 (5 bases). Germline-derived CDR1 and CDR2 are MNHEY and SMNVEV (reference sequence). Trimming took 0 bases from V and 6 from J, leaving 11 bases between them. This CDR3 has 15 amino acids. CDR3 sequence (DNA): TGTGCCAGCAGTTTATCGGTAGGGACGCATGAAAAACTGTTTTTT. Protein: CASSLSVGTHEKLFF.

This clonotype has a count of ten or more. This sequence joins TRBV4-2 and TRBJ2-5, with D hard to call. The CDR3 is made up of 17 amino acids. Germline lookup yields CDR1 LGHNA and CDR2 YNFKEQ. The V gene lost 0 bases and the J gene lost 5 bases, with 19 bases spanning the gap. The CDR3 protein is CASSQDHLSSRPETQYF. The CDR3 nucleotides read TGTGCCAGCAGCCAAGATCATCTGTCAAGTCGACCTGAGACCCAGTACTTC.

The rearrangement joins TRBV7-3 to TRBJ2-1; the match to TRBD2 covers 14 bases. Germline V CDR1 and CDR2: SGHTA, FQGTGA. After removal of 0 bases from V and 5 bases from J, the junction contained 3 bases not matched to a gene. This CDR3 has 17 residues. The CDR3 sequence: CASSLTSGLAGDNEQFF. The CDR3 DNA follows: TGTGCCAGCAGCTTAACCTCGGGACTAGCGGGGGACAATGAGCAGTTCTTC. The full variable domain, completed using reference TRBV7-3 and TRBJ2-1, is GAGVSQTPSNKVTEKGKYVELRCDPISGHTALYWYRQSLGQGPEFLIYFQGTGAADDSGLPNDRFFAVRPEGSVSTLKIQRTERGDSAVYLCASSLTSGLAGDNEQFFGPGTRLTVL.

This clonotype was seen at least ten times. CDR3 amino acids: CSARRLLGAQETQYF. The CDR3 DNA is TGCAGTGCTAGACGGCTCCTTGGGGCCCAAGAGACCCAGTACTTC. The rearrangement links TRBV20-1 to TRBJ2-5, with a tentative D call TRBD1 (5 bases). The CDR3 extends over 15 amino acids. Germline V CDR1 and CDR2: DFQATT, SNEGSKA (reference sequence). The V end was cut by 2 bases, the J end by 1 base, with 14 bases between.

This rearrangement joins TRBV12-3 or TRBV12-4 to TRBJ1-2, with no clear D. V gave up 3 bases and J gave up 1 base, with 6 bases separating them. This CDR3 spans 13 amino acids. The CDR3 DNA follows: TGTGCCAGCAGTTTTGATCATAACTATGGCTACACCTTC. Protein product: CASSFDHNYGYTF.

This clonotype has a count of ten or more. This chain connects TRBV12-3 or TRBV12-4 to TRBJ2-2; 8 nucleotides agree with TRBD1. V gave up 8 bases and J gave up 6 bases; unmatched junction bases: 2. The CDR3 is 12 amino acids. Written as DNA, the CDR3 is TGTGCCAGCGGACAGGGATCCGGGGAGCTGTTTTTT. Protein product: CASGQGSGELFF.

This clonotype was observed a handful of times. This sequence joins TRBV12-3 or TRBV12-4 and TRBJ2-2; D is unclear. Trimming pared 3 bases from V and 5 bases from J, leaving 10 bases between. CDR3 length: 14 amino acids. The chain's CDR3 is CASSFAGETGELFF. The CDR3 bases are TGTGCCAGCAGTTTCGCTGGAGAGACCGGGGAGCTGTTTTTT.

This chain uses TRBV13 with TRBJ2-2; a possible D gene is TRBD2 (6 bases). Trimming removed 3 bases at V and 7 bases at J, with 15 bases between. The germline V gene encodes CDR1 PRHDT and CDR2 FYEKMQ (reference sequence). The CDR3 has 15 residues. Written as DNA, the CDR3 is TGTGCCAGCAGCTTCTATCGGCAGGGAGGCGGGGAGCTGTTTTTT. The encoded protein is CASSFYRQGGGELFF.

This chain connects TRBV7-2 to TRBJ2-3, with D perhaps matching TRBD1 or TRBD2 (5 bases each). CDR3 size: 15 residues. The germline V gene encodes CDR1 SGHTA and CDR2 FQGNSA. The ends were cut back, 1 base at V and 3 bases at J, with 11 bases in the middle. The CDR3 loop is CASSLEVWGTDTQYF. In DNA, the CDR3 is TGTGCCAGCAGCTTAGAGGTCTGGGGGACAGATACGCAGTATTTT.

This clonotype was seen ten or more times. J is TRBJ2-2 and V is TRBV4-1; D is possibly TRBD1 (5 bases). The CDR3 has 16 residues. Germline V CDR1 and CDR2: MGHRA, YSYEKL. V lost 3 bases, J lost 3 bases, and 14 bases lay in between. As DNA, the CDR3 is TGCGCCAGCAGCCAGGGCCAGGGCGCTTACACCGGGGAGCTGTTTTTT. It encodes CASSQGQGAYTGELFF.

This rearrangement joins TRBV10-3 to TRBJ1-5, with 9 nucleotides matching TRBD1. Per germline, CDR1 ENHRY and CDR2 SYGVKD. CDR3 length equals 17 residues. V gave up 4 bases and J gave up 3 bases; unmatched junction bases: 10. In DNA, the CDR3 is TGTGCCATCAGTGTTCAGTACAGGGGGCACCCCAATCAGCCCCAGCATTTT. Its protein is CAISVQYRGHPNQPQHF.

This chain links TRBV7-2 with TRBJ2-3; D possibly corresponds to TRBD1 (6 bases). The germline gives CDR1 SGHTA, CDR2 FQGNSA. V lost 3 bases and J lost 4, with 11 bases in between. The CDR3 has 14 residues. CDR3 region: CASSFNRVPDTQYF. In DNA form, the CDR3 reads TGTGCCAGCAGCTTTAACAGGGTCCCAGATACGCAGTATTTT. Drawing the rest from reference TRBV7-2 and TRBJ2-3, the complete variable domain is GAGVSQSPSNKVTEKGKDVELRCDPISGHTALYWYRQSLGQGLEFLIYFQGNSAPDKSGLPSDRFSAERTGGSVSTLTIQRTQQEDSAVYLCASSFNRVPDTQYFGPGTRLTVL.

In this sample, this clonotype turned up a few times. This sequence joins TRBV12-3 or TRBV12-4 and TRBJ2-1; the match to TRBD1 covers 8 bases. Trimming at V came to 5 bases and at J to 4 bases, leaving 10 bases not matched to a gene. This CDR3 comprises 16 residues. DNA for the CDR3: TGTGCCAGCAGTCGTCTAGGACAGGGAATGTACAATGAGCAGTTCTTC. It specifies CASSRLGQGMYNEQFF.

The V call is TRBV11-2, the J call TRBJ1-3; D unclear. The CDR3 covers 14 residues. CDR1 is SGHAT, CDR2 FQNNGV, per germline. The V end lost 3 bases, the J end lost 0 bases, and 6 bases lay between the germline ends. This chain's CDR3 is CASSFKNSGNTIYF. In DNA, the CDR3 is TGTGCCAGCAGCTTTAAGAACTCTGGAAACACCATATATTTT.

V gene TRBV5-1 combines with J gene TRBJ2-2; D might be TRBD1 (6 bases). CDR1 and CDR2 (germline): SGHRS, YFSETQ. The CDR3 covers 15 residues. V was pared by 2 bases and J by 1 base, with 9 bases between. CDR3 amino acids: CASSFLQGNTGELFF. CDR3 DNA: TGCGCCAGCAGCTTCCTACAGGGGAACACCGGGGAGCTGTTTTTT.

A few counts support this clonotype. The chain recombines TRBV6-2 or TRBV6-3 with TRBJ2-4, with TRBD1 matching 8 bases. The CDR3 runs to 16 residues. Germline V CDR1 and CDR2: MNHEY, SVGEGT. V was pared by 6 bases and J by 0 bases, with 7 bases of the junction left unmatched. DNA for the CDR3: TGTGCCAGCAGCCTCATCAGGGGGCTAGCCAAAAACATTCAGTACTTC. This sequence encodes CASSLIRGLAKNIQYF.

The chain combines TRBV14 with TRBJ2-1, with TRBD2 matching over 8 bases. This CDR3 region has 18 residues. J lost 0 bases, V lost 1 base, and 8 bases had no gene match. Germline V gene sequence: CDR1 SGHDN, CDR2 FVKESK. As DNA, the CDR3 is TGTGCCAGCAGCCAAGTTTGGGGGCGGGGGGCCTCCTACAATGAGCAGTTCTTC. Translation: CASSQVWGRGASYNEQFF.

The genes are TRBV20-1 and TRBJ1-2; 10 bases align to TRBD1. V lost 1 base, J lost 7 bases, and 9 bases stayed unmatched. Looked up from germline, CDR1 is DFQATT and CDR2 is SNEGSKA (reference sequence). This CDR3 comprises 15 residues. The CDR3 region is CSARVPGQGSGGYTF. The CDR3 coding sequence is TGCAGTGCTAGAGTTCCGGGACAGGGGTCAGGTGGCTACACCTTC.

This chain connects TRBV7-9 to TRBJ2-7; D assignment may be TRBD1 or TRBD2 (5 bases each). The CDR3 length is 16 residues. Trimming shortened V by 5 bases and J by 2 bases, and 19 bases separated the two germline ends. Germline-derived CDR1 and CDR2 are SEHNR and FQNEAQ (reference sequence). This CDR3 reads CASSRTYGTSPYEQYF. In nucleotides, the CDR3 is TGTGCCAGCAGCCGAACCTACGGGACCTCACCCTACGAGCAGTACTTC.